This T cell receptor beta chain was recorded in a study of somatic mutations in cytotoxic T cells in rheumatoid arthritis (dated by TCRdb to about 2017). With regard to the full study: Peripheral blood (about 28 ml EDTA) was collected from patients immediately after diagnosis and before any treatment began. Some V beta antibody-stained T-cell populations were flow-sorted on a FACSAria II or Sony SH800 at nearly 100% purity, and sorted V beta1+ cells also underwent TCRB sequencing. To characterize clonality, the study used TCRB deep sequencing while asking whether somatic mutations are carried by expanded CD8+ T-cell clones in newly diagnosed, untreated rheumatoid arthritis. TCRB deep sequencing covered roughly 60 patients with rheumatoid arthritis along with about 20 healthy controls. Median age was essentially the same in the patient group and the control group. Study-level results and caveats: Several identical CD8+ TCRB sequences were found in both blood and synovial fluid, and in about an eighth of the 65 patients the largest CD8+ clone exceeded 20% of CD8+ cells. In patients, CD8+ clonality rose with age (Spearman r ~ 0.53), which was not the case in healthy controls. The slight TRBV07 underrepresentation in patients was not adjusted for multiple comparisons. CD8+ T-cell clonality in rheumatoid arthritis patients was not significantly different from that in age-matched healthy controls. Viral specificity could not be ruled out by absence from virus-specific databases, and the antigen targets of the expanded CD8+ clones remained unknown.

As to this clone: No cognate antigen has been identified for it. No base quality values were provided; no much bigger clone lies one nucleotide off.

TCRB CDR3 sequencing used the immunoSEQ assay on genomic DNA. The authors processed their data as follows. When patient CD8+ clones exceeding 1% were checked against published virus-specific TCRB sequences, only a few matched. The analyses included only productive TCRB rearrangements. Clonality was calculated as a Shannon entropy-based productive clonality index, and a clone was defined by a unique TCRB CDR3 sequence. The template counts of each clone relative to the total templates per sample were used to calculate repertoire overlap between two samples. Flow cytometry-measured V-gene usage correlated with V-gene usage from TCRB sequencing, with a Spearman r of approximately 0.6. TCRdb retrieved this table from immuneACCESS and kept in-frame rearrangements only. Not all clones are present; in checked studies, unresolved V genes account for under half, and no reason is known for the remainder. V and J calls and clone size are copied from that table; D and trimming were computed from the DNA. This sample has around 11,000 clones in its table, and roughly 71% of those were observed once. Approximately 34% of the sample is in the top ten clones.

For CDR1 and CDR2, the germline V gene lists MDHEN and SYDVKM. Between the V and J ends, shortened by 2 bases and 2 bases respectively, the junction contains 10 bases. From its cysteine to its phenylalanine, the CDR3 spans 14 amino acids. Only CDR3 DNA is held: 42 bases, read in frame from base 1. Flow cytometry confirmed the purity of CD4+ and CD8+ cells that had been isolated by positive magnetic bead selection on an AutoMACS. A TCR V beta antibody panel was used in flow cytometry to screen first for clonal expansions, which were then characterized by TCRB deep sequencing of sorted CD8+ fractions. Peripheral blood mononuclear cells were obtained using density gradient separation with Ficoll-Paque PLUS. Nucleospin Tissue or Tissue XS kits were used to extract DNA from CD4-enriched, CD8-enriched or PBMC samples, and a Qubit 2.0 fluorometer was used for quantification.

In this chain, TRBV28 is recombined with TRBJ2-7; the D gene assignment is ambiguous. The material sequenced was CD8+ T cells sorted from blood. This receptor was identified in an adult with rheumatoid arthritis. CDR3 sequence: CASSLRVQAYEQYF. The DNA is TGTGCCAGCAGTTTAAGGGTTCAGGCCTACGAGCAGTACTTC.